This entry lists 20 T cell receptor beta chains sequenced from one sample in a study of graft-versus-host responses after intestinal transplantation. No antigen is known for these receptors. Clones were read by immunoSEQ multiplex PCR, and TCRdb kept only the in-frame ones, dropping some. Of over 40,000 clones in the sample, around 84% were seen once. Here the sequenced sample was unstimulated CD4+ T cells sorted from spleen or lymph node cells, taken before transplant. The source is a human donor who was the organ donor for an intestinal transplant.

V and J are TRBV18 and TRBJ2-2; D perhaps matches TRBD2 (5 bases). Trimming shortened V by 3 bases and J by 1 base, and 9 bases separated the two germline ends. Germline assignment: CDR1 KGHSH and CDR2 LQKENI. The CDR3 loop spans 15 amino acids. CDR3 amino acids: CASSPIGGNTGELFF. CDR3 bases: TGTGCCAGCTCACCTATAGGAGGGAACACCGGGGAGCTGTTTTTT.

This clone has just a few counts. V and J are TRBV7-2 and TRBJ2-3; D not certain. The CDR3 sequence is 13 residues long. The germline V gene has CDR1 SGHTA and CDR2 FQGNSA. V was pared by 1 base and J by 1 base, with 3 bases between. In nucleotides, the CDR3 is TGTGCCAGCAGCTTAGGGGGCACAGATACGCAGTATTTT. Translated: CASSLGGTDTQYF.

The CDR3 is CASSTTGVSSNQPQHF. Written as DNA, the CDR3 is TGTGCCAGTAGTACAACAGGGGTATCAAGCAATCAGCCCCAGCATTTT. The gene calls are TRBV19 and TRBJ1-5; 7 bases match TRBD1. Per germline, CDR1 LNHDA and CDR2 SQIVND (reference sequence). Trimming cost V 4 bases and J 1 base; bases outside gene matches: 7. The CDR3 has 16 amino acids.

This rearrangement joins TRBV30 to TRBJ1-2; no definite D call. This CDR3 is 14 amino acids long. Trimming took off 7 bases at V and 6 bases at J, with 21 bases between the two ends. From germline, CDR1 is GTSNPN and CDR2 SVGIG (reference sequence). CDR3 region: CAYQSAVTSNGYTF. CDR3 DNA: TGTGCCTACCAGTCGGCAGTCACTTCGAATGGCTACACCTTC.

The chain uses TRBV16 and TRBJ2-5; D possibly uses TRBD1 or TRBD2 (5 bases each). Trimming took off 0 bases at V and 4 bases at J, with 9 bases between the two ends. CDR3 length equals 14 residues. Germline loops: CDR1 KGHSY, CDR2 FQNENV. This CDR3 reads CASSQSLGGETQYF. The CDR3 nucleotides are TGTGCCAGCAGCCAATCGCTTGGGGGAGAGACCCAGTACTTC. The whole variable domain, remainder taken from reference TRBV16 and TRBJ2-5, is GEEVAQTPKHLVRGEGQKAKLYCAPIKGHSYVFWYQQVLKNEFKFLISFQNENVFDETGMPKERFSAKCLPNSPCSLEIQATKLEDSAVYFCASSQSLGGETQYFGPGTRLLVL.

This chain connects TRBV11-2 to TRBJ2-5, with a tentative D call TRBD2 (6 bases). Germline V gene lookup returns CDR1 SGHAT and CDR2 FQNNGV. Trimming left V 1 base short and J 4 bases short, with 13 bases between. The CDR3 contains 15 residues. CDR3 DNA: TGTGCCAGCAGCTTAGTCGGGGGAGGCACAGAGACCCAGTACTTC. Protein product: CASSLVGGGTETQYF.

The chain combines TRBV19 with TRBJ2-2, with D tentatively TRBD1 (5 bases). V was trimmed by 9 bases and J by 7 bases, leaving 18 bases between them. Germline V gene sequence: CDR1 LNHDA, CDR2 SQIVND (reference sequence). The CDR3 length is 14 residues. Written as DNA, the CDR3 is TGTGCCAGCTCCCTGGCAGGGATTGTCGGGGAGCTGTTTTTT. Translating it yields CASSLAGIVGELFF.

The chain is built from TRBV11-2 and TRBJ1-5, with D possibly matching TRBD1 (6 bases). Trimming removed 1 base from V and 0 bases from J, with 13 bases in between. This CDR3 contains 17 residues. CDR1 and CDR2 from the germline V gene are SGHAT and FQNNGV. The CDR3 sequence is CASSLGGYRDSNQPQHF. The CDR3 coding sequence is TGTGCCAGCAGCTTAGGAGGATACAGGGATAGCAATCAGCCCCAGCATTTT.

The chain combines TRBV12-5 with TRBJ1-5; 10 nucleotides align to TRBD1. Germline V gives CDR1 LGHNT, CDR2 FRNRAP. CDR3 size: 17 residues. V shed 2 bases and J 0 bases; nucleotides not matched to a gene: 4. The CDR3 nucleotides are TGTGCTAGTGGTTTGACCCGACAGGGGGCTAGCAATCAGCCCCAGCATTTT. Translation gives CASGLTRQGASNQPQHF.

The chain is built from TRBV15 and TRBJ2-4; D gene unclear. The CDR3 is 14 amino acids. V was clipped by 6 bases and J by 5 bases, with 14 bases between them. Per the germline V gene, CDR1 is LNHNV and CDR2 is YYDKDF (reference sequence). The CDR3 sequence is CATRELNPENIQYF. CDR3 sequence (DNA): TGTGCCACCAGGGAACTCAATCCCGAAAACATTCAGTACTTC.

The rearrangement links TRBV6-5 to TRBJ1-4; 10 bases line up with TRBD1. V was pared by 6 bases and J by 8 bases, with 9 bases of the junction left unmatched. Germline lookup yields CDR1 MNHEY and CDR2 SVGAGI. The CDR3 sequence is 15 residues long. The CDR3 sequence is CASRARQGAIEKLFF. The CDR3 coding sequence is TGTGCCAGCAGGGCAAGACAGGGGGCAATCGAAAAACTGTTTTTT.

This chain connects TRBV7-2 to TRBJ2-3; D may match TRBD1 or TRBD2 (6 bases each). V was shortened by 7 bases and J by 13 bases, with 21 bases between the two germline ends. The CDR3 length is 13 residues. The germline V gene encodes CDR1 SGHTA and CDR2 FQGNSA. The chain's CDR3 is CASTHQGGGGEYF. The CDR3 bases are TGTGCCAGCACCCACCAAGGGGGTGGCGGGGAGTATTTT.

This chain links TRBV18 with TRBJ1-1; 8 bases are a match to TRBD1. Germline V gene sequence: CDR1 KGHSH, CDR2 LQKENI. J was trimmed by 1 base and V by 5 bases; bases with no gene match: 3. This CDR3 spans 14 amino acids. This chain's CDR3 is CASSKGTGNTEAFF. The CDR3 DNA reads TGTGCCAGCTCAAAAGGGACAGGGAACACTGAAGCTTTCTTT.

The genes are TRBV11-2 and TRBJ2-2, with unresolved D. In germline, CDR1 is SGHAT, CDR2 FQNNGV. This CDR3 has 13 amino acids. Trimming pared 0 bases from V and 7 bases from J, leaving 6 bases between. CDR3 nucleotide sequence: TGTGCCAGCAGCTTAGAACCGGACGGGGAGCTGTTTTTT. This gives the protein CASSLEPDGELFF.

This clone has only one observation. The chain has TRBV27 and TRBJ1-6; TRBD1 matches at 12 bases. With 6 bases clipped from V and 9 bases from J, the junction kept 3 bases outside the gene matches. Looked up from germline, CDR1 is MNHEY and CDR2 is SMNVEV (reference sequence). The CDR3 has 14 amino acids. CDR3 sequence: CASRSGQGASPLHF. CDR3 nucleotide sequence: TGTGCCAGCAGGTCGGGACAGGGGGCTTCACCCCTCCACTTT.

The chain links TRBV30 to TRBJ2-7, with D perhaps matching TRBD1 or TRBD2 (5 bases each). CDR1 is GTSNPN, CDR2 SVGIG, per germline (reference sequence). The CDR3 sequence is 12 residues long. Trimming cost V 1 base and J 3 bases, with 7 bases left between them. The DNA for the CDR3 is TGTGCCTGGAGTGGGGGGAACTACGAGCAGTACTTC. Protein: CAWSGGNYEQYF.

The chain couples TRBV11-2 to TRBJ2-1, with D tentatively TRBD1 (5 bases). This CDR3 is 13 amino acids long. Trimming took off 1 base at V and 6 bases at J, with 7 bases between the two ends. Germline assignment: CDR1 SGHAT and CDR2 FQNNGV. The CDR3 nucleotides read TGTGCCAGCAGCTTAGTTCAGGGCAATGAGCAGTTCTTC. Protein: CASSLVQGNEQFF.

The chain carries TRBV2 and TRBJ2-7; 7 bases match TRBD1. The V segment lost 5 bases and the J segment 4 bases; nucleotides outside the gene matches: 8. From germline, CDR1 is SNHLY and CDR2 FYNNEI. The CDR3 loop spans 14 amino acids. CDR3 amino acids: CASSFGTASYEQYF. The CDR3 nucleotides read TGTGCCAGCAGTTTCGGGACAGCATCTTACGAGCAGTACTTC. The whole variable domain, remainder taken from reference TRBV2 and TRBJ2-7, is EPEVTQTPSHQVTQMGQEVILRCVPISNHLYFYWYRQILGQKVEFLVSFYNNEISEKSEIFDDQFSVERPDGSNFTLKIRSTKLEDSAMYFCASSFGTASYEQYFGPGTRLTVT.

This chain uses TRBV19 with TRBJ1-1, with 9 bases identical to TRBD1. CDR3 length: 14 amino acids. The V gene end was trimmed by 7 bases and the J gene end by 2 bases; junction bases not matched to a gene: 5. Germline lookup yields CDR1 LNHDA and CDR2 SQIVND (reference sequence). The DNA for the CDR3 is TGTGCCAGTATCTACAGGGGGCGAAACACTGAAGCTTTCTTT. Translated: CASIYRGRNTEAFF.

This clone was seen a few times. This chain links TRBV15 with TRBJ2-5; the match to TRBD1 covers 10 bases. V shed 5 bases, J shed 5 bases, and the junction held 8 bases outside the gene matches. The CDR3 totals 15 residues. The V gene's germline CDR1 is LNHNV and CDR2 YYDKDF (reference sequence). Here the CDR3 DNA reads TGTGCCACCAGCTCCCGACAGGGGGCTATGGAGACCCAGTACTTC. Its translation is CATSSRQGAMETQYF.